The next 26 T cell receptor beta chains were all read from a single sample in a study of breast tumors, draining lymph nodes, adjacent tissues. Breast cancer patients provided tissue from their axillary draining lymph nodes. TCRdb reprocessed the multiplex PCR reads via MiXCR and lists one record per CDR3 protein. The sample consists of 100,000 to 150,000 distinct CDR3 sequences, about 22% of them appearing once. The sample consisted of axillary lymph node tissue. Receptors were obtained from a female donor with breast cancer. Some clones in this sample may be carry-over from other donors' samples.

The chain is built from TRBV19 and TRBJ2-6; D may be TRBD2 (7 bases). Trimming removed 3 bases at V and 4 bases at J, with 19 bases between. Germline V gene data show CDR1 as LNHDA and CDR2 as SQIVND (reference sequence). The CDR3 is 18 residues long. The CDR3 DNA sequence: TGTGCCAGTAGTATTGGGAGACCGGGGGGCTCAGGGGCCAACGTCCTGACTTTC. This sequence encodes CASSIGRPGGSGANVLTF. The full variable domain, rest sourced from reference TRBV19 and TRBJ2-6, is DGGITQSPKYLFRKEGQNVTLSCEQNLNHDAMYWYRQDPGQGLRLIYYSQIVNDFQKGDIAEGYSVSREKKESFPLTVTSAQKNPTAFYLCASSIGRPGGSGANVLTFGAGSRLTVL.

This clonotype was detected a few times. The CDR3 reads CASSYSKGGNQPQHF. The DNA for the CDR3 is TGTGCCAGCAGTTACTCGAAAGGCGGCAATCAGCCCCAGCATTTT. The rearrangement uses TRBV6-2 or TRBV6-3 and TRBJ1-5; no clear D gene. CDR1 and CDR2 (germline): MNHEY, SVGEGT. The CDR3 consists of 15 residues. Trimming shortened V by 0 bases and J by 2 bases, and 8 bases separated the two germline ends.

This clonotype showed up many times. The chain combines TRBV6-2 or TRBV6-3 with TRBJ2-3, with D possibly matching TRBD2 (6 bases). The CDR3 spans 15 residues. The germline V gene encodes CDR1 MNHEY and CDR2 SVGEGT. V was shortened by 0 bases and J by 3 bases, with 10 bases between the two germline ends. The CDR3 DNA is TGTGCCAGCAGTTACTCGTTCGGGAGAACAGATACGCAGTATTTT. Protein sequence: CASSYSFGRTDTQYF.

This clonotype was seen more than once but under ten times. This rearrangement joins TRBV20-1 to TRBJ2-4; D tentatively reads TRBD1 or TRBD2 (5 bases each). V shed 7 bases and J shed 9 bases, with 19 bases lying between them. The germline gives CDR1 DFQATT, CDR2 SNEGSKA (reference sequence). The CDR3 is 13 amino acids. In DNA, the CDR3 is TGCAGTGTGGGGCGGACCGGTGCGGGCATTCAGTACTTC. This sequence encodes CSVGRTGAGIQYF.

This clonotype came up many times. CDR3: CASSWDSYYEQYF. DNA of the CDR3: TGTGCCAGCAGCTGGGACAGTTACTACGAGCAGTACTTC. The chain combines TRBV7-2 with TRBJ2-7; 7 bases fit TRBD1. This CDR3 contains 13 residues. The trim removed 4 bases at V and 3 bases at J, leaving 3 bases unmatched. Germline CDR1 reads SGHTA; CDR2 reads FQGNSA.

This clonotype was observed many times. The CDR3 sequence: CASSFGLAVNNEQYF. In DNA, the CDR3 is TGCGCCAGCAGCTTCGGACTAGCGGTAAACAACGAGCAGTACTTC. The genes are TRBV5-1 and TRBJ2-7; 10 bases are a match to TRBD2. CDR3 length: 15 amino acids. From germline, CDR1 is SGHRS and CDR2 YFSETQ. With V trimmed by 2 bases and J by 5 bases, 7 bases remained unmatched.

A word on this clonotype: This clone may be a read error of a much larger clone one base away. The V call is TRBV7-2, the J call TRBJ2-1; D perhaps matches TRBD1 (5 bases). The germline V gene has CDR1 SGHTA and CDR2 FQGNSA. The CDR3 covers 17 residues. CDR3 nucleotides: TGTGCCAGCAGCTTTACAACAGCGTTGTTAAGGACAAATGCGCAGTTCTTC. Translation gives CASSFTTALLRTNAQFF.

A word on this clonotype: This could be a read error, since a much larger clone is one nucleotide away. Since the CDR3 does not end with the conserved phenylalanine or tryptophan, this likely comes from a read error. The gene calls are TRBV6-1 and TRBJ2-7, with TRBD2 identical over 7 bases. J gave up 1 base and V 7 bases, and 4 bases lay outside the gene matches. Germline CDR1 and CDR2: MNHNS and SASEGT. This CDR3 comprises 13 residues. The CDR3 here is CASTASGSYEQYL. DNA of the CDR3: TGTGCCAGCACCGCTAGCGGATCCTACGAGCAGTACCTC.

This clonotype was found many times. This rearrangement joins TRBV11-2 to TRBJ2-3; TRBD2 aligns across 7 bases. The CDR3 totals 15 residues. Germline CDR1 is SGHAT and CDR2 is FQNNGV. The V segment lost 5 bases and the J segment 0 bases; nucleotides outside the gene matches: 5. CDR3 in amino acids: CASSRTRISTDTQYF. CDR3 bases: TGTGCCAGCAGCCGGACTAGAATTAGCACAGATACGCAGTATTTT.

The CDR3 is CSAIGGFSTTGTQYF. The CDR3 DNA sequence: TGCAGTGCTATAGGGGGCTTTTCAACAACGGGGACCCAGTACTTC. The chain combines TRBV20-1 with TRBJ2-5, with 7 bases lining up with TRBD1. J was trimmed by 7 bases and V by 4 bases; bases with no gene match: 15. CDR1 is DFQATT, CDR2 SNEGSKA, per germline (reference sequence). The CDR3 consists of 15 residues.

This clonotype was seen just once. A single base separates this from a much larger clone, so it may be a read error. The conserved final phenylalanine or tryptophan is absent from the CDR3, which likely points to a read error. CDR3 bases: TGTGCCACCAGTGATTGGCGGGGGCGCACAGATACGCAGTATGTT. Translation: CATSDWRGRTDTQYV. The chain links TRBV24-1 to TRBJ2-3; D is perhaps TRBD2 (7 bases). CDR1 is KGHDR and CDR2 is SFDVKD in the germline V gene. Trimming took 2 bases from V and 1 from J, leaving 9 bases between them. This CDR3 contains 15 residues.

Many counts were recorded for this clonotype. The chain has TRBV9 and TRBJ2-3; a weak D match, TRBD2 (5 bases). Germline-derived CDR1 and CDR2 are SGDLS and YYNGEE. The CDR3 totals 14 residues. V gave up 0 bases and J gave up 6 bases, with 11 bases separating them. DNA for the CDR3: TGTGCCAGCAGCGTAGTGCCTAGCTCCGATACGCAGTATTTT. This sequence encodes CASSVVPSSDTQYF. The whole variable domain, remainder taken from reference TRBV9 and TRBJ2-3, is DSGVTQTPKHLITATGQRVTLRCSPRSGDLSVYWYQQSLDQGLQFLIQYYNGEERAKGNILERFSAQQFPDLHSELNLSSLELGDSALYFCASSVVPSSDTQYFGPGTRLTVL.

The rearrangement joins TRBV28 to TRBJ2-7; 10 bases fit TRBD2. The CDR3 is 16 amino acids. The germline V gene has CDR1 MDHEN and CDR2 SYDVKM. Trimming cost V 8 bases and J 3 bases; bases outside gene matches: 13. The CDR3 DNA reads TGTGCCAGCGGCCTACTCTTAGCGGGAGGAGACTACGAGCAGTACTTC. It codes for CASGLLLAGGDYEQYF.

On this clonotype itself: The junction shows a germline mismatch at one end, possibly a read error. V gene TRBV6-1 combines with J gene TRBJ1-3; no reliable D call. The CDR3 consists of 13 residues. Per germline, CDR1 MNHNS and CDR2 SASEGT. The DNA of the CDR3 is TGTGCCAGCAGTGGACTCTCTGGAACCACCATATATTTT. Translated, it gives CASSGLSGTTIYF.

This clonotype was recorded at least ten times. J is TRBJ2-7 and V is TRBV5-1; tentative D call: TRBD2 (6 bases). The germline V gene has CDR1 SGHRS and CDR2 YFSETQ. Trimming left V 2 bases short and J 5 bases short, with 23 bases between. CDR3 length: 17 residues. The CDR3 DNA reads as TGCGCCAGCAGCTTTTTTCTAGCAACGGGAGTAAAGAACGAGCAGTACTTC. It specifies CASSFFLATGVKNEQYF.

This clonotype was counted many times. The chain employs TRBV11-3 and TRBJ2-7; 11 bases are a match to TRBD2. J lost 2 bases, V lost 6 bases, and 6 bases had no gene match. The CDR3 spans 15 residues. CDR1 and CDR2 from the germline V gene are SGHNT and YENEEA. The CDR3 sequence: CASRLGLAGAYEQYF. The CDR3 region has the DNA TGTGCCAGCAGACTTGGACTAGCGGGTGCCTACGAGCAGTACTTC. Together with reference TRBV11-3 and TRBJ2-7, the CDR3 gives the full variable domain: EAGVVQSPRYKIIEKKQPVAFWCNPISGHNTLYWYLQNLGQGPELLIRYENEEAVDDSQLPKDRFSAERLKGVDSTLKIQPAELGDSAVYLCASRLGLAGAYEQYFGPGTRLTVT.

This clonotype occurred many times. The CDR3 DNA reads as TGCGCCAGCAAGTGGCAGGAGAATTCACCCCTCCACTTT. Translated, it gives CASKWQENSPLHF. This rearrangement joins TRBV10-2 to TRBJ1-6; D unclear. CDR1 is WSHSY and CDR2 is SAAADI in the germline V gene. The CDR3 is 13 amino acids. V was cut by 7 bases and J by 7 bases, with 11 bases left in between.

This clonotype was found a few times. CDR3 region: CASSPAQAQYF. CDR3 bases: TGTGCCAGCAGCCCAGCACAGGCCCAGTACTTC. V is TRBV7-2 and J is TRBJ2-5; D perhaps matches TRBD1 (5 bases). Germline V gene data show CDR1 as SGHTA and CDR2 as FQGNSA. The CDR3 length is 11 residues. Trimming stripped 5 bases from V and 9 bases from J, with 10 bases between.

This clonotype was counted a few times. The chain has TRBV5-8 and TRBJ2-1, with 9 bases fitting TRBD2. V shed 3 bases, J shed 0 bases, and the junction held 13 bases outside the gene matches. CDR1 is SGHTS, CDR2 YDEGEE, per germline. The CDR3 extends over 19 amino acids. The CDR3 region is CASSWAGLAVSTSYNEQFF. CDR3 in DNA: TGTGCCAGCAGCTGGGCGGGACTAGCTGTTTCCACCTCCTACAATGAGCAGTTCTTC.

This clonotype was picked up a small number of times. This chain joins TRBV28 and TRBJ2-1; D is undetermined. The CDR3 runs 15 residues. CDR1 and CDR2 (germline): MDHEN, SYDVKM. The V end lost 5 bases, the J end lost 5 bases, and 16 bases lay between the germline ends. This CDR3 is CASSTFGSRNNEQFF. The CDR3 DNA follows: TGTGCCAGCAGTACCTTCGGATCCCGCAACAATGAGCAGTTCTTC.

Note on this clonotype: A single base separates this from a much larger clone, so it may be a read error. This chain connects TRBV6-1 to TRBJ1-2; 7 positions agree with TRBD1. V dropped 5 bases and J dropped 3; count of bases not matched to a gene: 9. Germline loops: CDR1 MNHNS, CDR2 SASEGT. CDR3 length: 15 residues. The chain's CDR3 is CASSQVEQGYYGYTF. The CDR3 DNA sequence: TGTGCCAGCAGTCAAGTTGAACAGGGGTACTATGGCTACACCTTC.

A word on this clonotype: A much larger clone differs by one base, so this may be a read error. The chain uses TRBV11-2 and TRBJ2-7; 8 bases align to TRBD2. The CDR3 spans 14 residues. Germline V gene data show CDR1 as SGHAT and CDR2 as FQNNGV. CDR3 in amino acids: CASSLDLAGYERYF. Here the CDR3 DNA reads TGTGCCAGCAGCTTAGACCTAGCGGGTTACGAGCGGTACTTC.

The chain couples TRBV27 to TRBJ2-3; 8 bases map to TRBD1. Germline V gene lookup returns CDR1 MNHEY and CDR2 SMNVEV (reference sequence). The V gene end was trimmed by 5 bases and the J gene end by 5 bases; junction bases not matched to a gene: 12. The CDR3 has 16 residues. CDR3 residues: CASSKPERQGKDTQYF. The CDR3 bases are TGTGCCAGCAGTAAACCTGAAAGACAGGGGAAAGATACGCAGTATTTT.

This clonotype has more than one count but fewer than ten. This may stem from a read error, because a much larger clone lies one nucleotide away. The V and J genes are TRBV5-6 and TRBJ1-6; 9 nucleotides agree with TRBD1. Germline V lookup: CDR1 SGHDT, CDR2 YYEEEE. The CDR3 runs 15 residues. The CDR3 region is CASSDTGTGNSPLYF. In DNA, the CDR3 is TGTGCCAGCAGCGACACCGGGACAGGGAATTCACCCCTCTACTTT.

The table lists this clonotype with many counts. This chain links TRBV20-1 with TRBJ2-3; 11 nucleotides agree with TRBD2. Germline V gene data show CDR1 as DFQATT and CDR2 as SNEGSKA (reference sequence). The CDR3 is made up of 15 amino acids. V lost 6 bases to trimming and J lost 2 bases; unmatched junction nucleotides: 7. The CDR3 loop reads CSAKRLAGYTDTQYF. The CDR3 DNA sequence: TGCAGTGCAAAAAGACTAGCGGGATACACAGATACGCAGTATTTT.

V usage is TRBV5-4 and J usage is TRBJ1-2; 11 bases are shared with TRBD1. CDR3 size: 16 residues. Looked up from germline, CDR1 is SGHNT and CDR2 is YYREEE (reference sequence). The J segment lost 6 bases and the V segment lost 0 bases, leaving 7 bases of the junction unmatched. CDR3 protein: CASSLGGQGALNGYTF. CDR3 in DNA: TGTGCCAGCAGCTTGGGCGGACAGGGGGCGCTGAATGGCTACACCTTC.